The T cell receptor (beta chain) described here comes from a study of T cell repertoires in cytomegalovirus infection (dated by TCRdb to the late 2010s). As for the study more broadly: Peptide stimulations targeted recently identified HLA-C-restricted CMV epitopes, whose presentation resists viral immunomodulation, together with well-studied HLA-B-restricted epitopes. Donor HLA type was relevant to the analysis, because carriage of CMV infection together with the matching HLA type was indicated by public TCR beta signatures. Broader findings and caveats from the paper: Cumulative frequency of public TCR beta family members discriminated carriers of CMV infection plus the relevant HLA type in this cohort and an independent roughly 330-donor cohort. The ex vivo response was dominated by HLA-C-restricted CMV-specific TCR beta clonotypes, and the single most frequent clonotype in two of eight donors was supplied by these HLA-C-restricted clonotypes.

V and J are trimmed by 4 bases and 0 bases, and the gene matches miss 6 bases of the junction. For CDR1 and CDR2, the germline V gene lists KGHDR and SFDVKD. From the cysteine up to the phenylalanine, the CDR3 has a length of 17 residues. The read is trimmed to its CDR3 DNA, 51 bases read in frame from base 1. This clonotype was detected only a few times. Its antigen has not been determined. No clone much larger than this one lies a single base away; base qualities are absent. The sequencing machine was an Illumina HiSeq 1500. The public sequencing data were trimmed at Q25 with fastp and processed into clonotypes with MiXCR by TCRdb, which kept only in-frame beta chains. Every entry covers one CDR3 protein and lists the most common genes and DNA from its rows. Present in this sample are around 900,000 distinct CDR3 sequences, around 31% of which were seen just once. Over 13% of the sample goes to the ten largest clones.

The sample's treatment or condition, from its label and the paper: in vitro stimulation with specific CMV peptide epitopes to enrich CMV-specific T cells. This material consisted of cultured CD8+ T cells from PBMCs, taken from culture after CMV antigen stimulation. This sequence was found in a human donor in good health (CMV status not recorded). Some clones in this sample may be carry-over from other donors' samples. This sequence uses TRBV24-1 and TRBJ2-4; TRBD1 lines up with 9 middle nucleotides. The nucleotides are TGTGCCACCAGTGACGCCGGGACAGGGCAAGCCAAAAACATTCAGTACTTC. Translated, this gives CATSDAGTGQAKNIQYF.